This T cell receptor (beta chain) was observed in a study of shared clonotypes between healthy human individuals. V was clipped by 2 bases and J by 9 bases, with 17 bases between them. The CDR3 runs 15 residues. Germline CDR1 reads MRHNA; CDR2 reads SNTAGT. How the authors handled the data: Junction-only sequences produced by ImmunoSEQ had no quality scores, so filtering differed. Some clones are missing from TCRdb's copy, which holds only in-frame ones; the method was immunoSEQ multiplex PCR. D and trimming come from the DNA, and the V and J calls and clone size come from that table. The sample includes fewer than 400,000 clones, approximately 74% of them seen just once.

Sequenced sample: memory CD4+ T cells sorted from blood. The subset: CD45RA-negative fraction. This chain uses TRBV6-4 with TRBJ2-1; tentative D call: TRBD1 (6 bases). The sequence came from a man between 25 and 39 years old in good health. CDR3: CASSDGGSGVSEQFF. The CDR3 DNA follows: TGTGCCAGCAGTGACGGGGGCTCCGGGGTTAGTGAGCAGTTCTTC.